This T cell receptor beta chain emerged from a study of blood T cell repertoires in COVID-19. About the research overall: Specimens from acute and convalescent COVID-19 originated in the United States, Italy and Spain.

The study assigned cohorts using participant-reported clinical history. Individuals in the exposed group had encountered a COVID-19 case within 2 weeks preceding study entry. The CDR3 extends over 16 amino acids. Trimming left V 3 bases short and J 1 base short, with 16 bases between. CDR1 is SGDLS, CDR2 YYNGEE, per germline. The table came from immunoSEQ multiplex PCR; TCRdb's copy has only in-frame clones and leaves some out. The repertoire holds roughly 240,000 clones, with more than 80% as singletons. Sequencing was carried out using PBMCs or T cells enriched from blood (not recorded which). The rearrangement uses TRBV9 and TRBJ1-1; D perhaps matches TRBD1 (5 bases). The sequence was obtained from a man in his fifties who had been exposed to COVID-19. Written as DNA, the CDR3 is TGTGCCAGCAGCGCTCGGGGGGGTTTGGAGAACACTGAAGCTTTCTTT. Its translation is CASSARGGLENTEAFF.